This T cell receptor (beta chain) was observed in a study of T cell responses to AZD1222 COVID-19 vaccine. Overall study: Second-dose intervals of approximately 4 or approximately 12 weeks were pooled.

Note on this clone: Its antigen is unidentified.

Here immunoSEQ multiplex PCR was the method, and the copy in TCRdb shows in-frame clones only, minus some. The repertoire includes around 190,000 clones, almost 90% of them detected once, and approximately 0.5% sits in the top ten. Whole-study results and caveats: Seropositivity was recorded at baseline in only 6 or 7 AZD1222 recipients. The study sampled repertoires only after the peak T cell response. After two AZD1222 doses, spike-specific TCR breadth and depth rose versus day 0.

V lost 7 bases and J lost 5, with 7 bases in between. CDR3 size: 11 residues. The receptor's source is an adult in good health. V usage is TRBV12-3 or TRBV12-4 and J usage is TRBJ2-3, with D possibly being TRBD1 (5 bases). The sequencing used peripheral blood, collected on day 0 of AZD1222 vaccination. The CDR3, as DNA: TGTGCCAGCATTCAGGGAGATACGCAGTATTTT. It specifies CASIQGDTQYF.